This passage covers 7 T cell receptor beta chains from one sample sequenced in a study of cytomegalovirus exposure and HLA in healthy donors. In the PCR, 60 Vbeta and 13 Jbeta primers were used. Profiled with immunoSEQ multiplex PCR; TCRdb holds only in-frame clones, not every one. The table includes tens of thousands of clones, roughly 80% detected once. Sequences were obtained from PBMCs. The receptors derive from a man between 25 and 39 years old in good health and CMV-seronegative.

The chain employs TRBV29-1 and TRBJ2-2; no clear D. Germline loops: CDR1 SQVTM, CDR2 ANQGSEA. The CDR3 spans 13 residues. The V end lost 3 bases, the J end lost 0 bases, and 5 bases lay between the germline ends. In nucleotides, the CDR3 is TGCAGCGTTGATAGTCCGAACACCGGGGAGCTGTTTTTT. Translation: CSVDSPNTGELFF.

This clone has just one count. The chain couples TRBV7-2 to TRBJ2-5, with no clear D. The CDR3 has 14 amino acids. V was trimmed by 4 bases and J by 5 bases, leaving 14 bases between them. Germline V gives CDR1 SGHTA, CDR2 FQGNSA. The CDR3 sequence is CASSSRYDAETQYF. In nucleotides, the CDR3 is TGTGCCAGCAGCTCTAGATACGATGCTGAGACCCAGTACTTC.

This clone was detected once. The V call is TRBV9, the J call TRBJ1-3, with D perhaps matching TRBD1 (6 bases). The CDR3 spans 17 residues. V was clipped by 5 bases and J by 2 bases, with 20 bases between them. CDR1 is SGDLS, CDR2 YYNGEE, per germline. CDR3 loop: CASSREQGLVAGNTIYF. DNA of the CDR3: TGTGCCAGCAGTCGAGAACAGGGTCTCGTTGCTGGAAACACCATATATTTT.

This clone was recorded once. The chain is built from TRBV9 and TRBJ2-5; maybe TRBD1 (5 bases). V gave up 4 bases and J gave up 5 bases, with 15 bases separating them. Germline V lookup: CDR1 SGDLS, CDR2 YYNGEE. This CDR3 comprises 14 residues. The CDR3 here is CASSPGQGMETQYF. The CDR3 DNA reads TGTGCCAGCAGCCCCGGGCAGGGAATGGAGACCCAGTACTTC. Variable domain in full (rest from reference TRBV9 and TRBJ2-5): DSGVTQTPKHLITATGQRVTLRCSPRSGDLSVYWYQQSLDQGLQFLIQYYNGEERAKGNILERFSAQQFPDLHSELNLSSLELGDSALYFCASSPGQGMETQYFGPGTRLLVL.

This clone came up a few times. The CDR3 loop reads CASSQARGNQPQHF. The CDR3 bases are TGTGCCAGCAGCCAAGCCAGGGGAAATCAGCCCCAGCATTTT. V and J are TRBV5-4 and TRBJ1-5; D might be TRBD1 (6 bases). V lost 4 bases and J lost 4, with 12 bases in between. The CDR3 is 14 amino acids. Germline CDR1 reads SGHNT; CDR2 reads YYREEE (reference sequence).

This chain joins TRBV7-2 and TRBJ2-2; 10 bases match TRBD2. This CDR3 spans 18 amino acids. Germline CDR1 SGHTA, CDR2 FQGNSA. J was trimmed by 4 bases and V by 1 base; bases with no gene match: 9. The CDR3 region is CASSLVFLAGGITGELFF. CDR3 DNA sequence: TGTGCCAGCAGCTTAGTTTTCTTAGCGGGGGGCATCACCGGGGAGCTGTTTTTT.

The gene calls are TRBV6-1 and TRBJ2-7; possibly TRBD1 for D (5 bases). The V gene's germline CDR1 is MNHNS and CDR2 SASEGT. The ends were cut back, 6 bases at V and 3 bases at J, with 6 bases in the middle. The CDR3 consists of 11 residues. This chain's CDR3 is CASRGVYEQYF. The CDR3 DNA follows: TGTGCCAGCAGAGGGGTCTACGAGCAGTACTTC.